These 18 T cell receptor beta chains were all obtained from the same sample, sequenced in a study of regulatory T cells in long-lasting Graves disease (TCRdb year 2021). Library generation was performed with multiplex PCR. TCRdb lists the instrument as Illumina HiSeq 4000. iRepertoire HTBI primers and Arm-PCR amplification of CDR3 regions were used to construct TCR beta libraries. TCRdb took the public reads, trimmed them with fastp at Q25, ran MiXCR for clone calling and kept in-frame beta chains. Under each unique CDR3 protein, matching rows form one entry showing the most common genes and DNA. The sample yields hundreds of thousands of distinct CDR3 sequences; approximately 12% were counted once. The ten largest account for almost 9% of the sample. In light of the paper, this sample's time point label describes: newly diagnosed GD, antithyroid drugs for less than 3 months. RNA was extracted from PBMCs in TRIzol for both TCR sequencing and RNA sequencing.

These same data were also listed under a study on T cells in Graves' hyperthyroidism and ophthalmopathy.

The input for sequencing was peripheral blood mononuclear cells (PBMCs), taken at new diagnosis, from a patient treated with antithyroid drugs. These receptors all come from a woman in her 30s with Graves disease. Donor details come from another sample of the same person, matched by shared clones.

There are many counts of this clonotype. The chain joins TRBV4-1 to TRBJ1-2, with 7 positions matching TRBD1. This CDR3 region has 14 residues. The J segment lost 2 bases and the V segment lost 4 bases, leaving 4 bases of the junction unmatched. The germline CDR1 and CDR2 sequences are MGHRA and YSYEKL. CDR3 nucleotide sequence: TGCGCCAGCAGCCTTTTGACAGGGAACTATGGCTACACCTTC. The encoded protein is CASSLLTGNYGYTF.

This clonotype was seen repeatedly, ten times or more. The chain employs TRBV14 and TRBJ2-1, with TRBD2 matching 14 bases. The CDR3 runs 15 residues. J gave up 12 bases and V 1 base, and 5 bases lay outside the gene matches. Germline V gene sequence: CDR1 SGHDN, CDR2 FVKESK. CDR3 amino acids: CASSQGLAGGLSQFF. CDR3 DNA: TGTGCCAGCAGCCAAGGACTAGCGGGAGGGCTATCGCAGTTCTTC.

The chain couples TRBV20-1 to TRBJ2-2; 12 positions agree with TRBD2. This CDR3 is 17 amino acids long. Trimming removed 0 bases from V and 2 bases from J; junction bases left unmatched: 4. CDR1 is DFQATT and CDR2 is SNEGSKA in the germline V gene (reference sequence). CDR3 nucleotides: TGCAGTGCTAGAGATTCGACTAGCGGGGGAAACACCGGGGAGCTGTTTTTT. Its translation is CSARDSTSGGNTGELFF.

This clonotype was counted a few times. The chain employs TRBV6-1 and TRBJ1-2, with 10 bases lining up with TRBD1. The CDR3 spans 15 residues. Per germline, CDR1 MNHNS and CDR2 SASEGT. V was pared by 8 bases and J by 6 bases, with 12 bases of the junction left unmatched. CDR3 in DNA: TGTGCCAGCCGTCCCTTGACAGGGGGCATCGATGGCTACACCTTC. This codes for CASRPLTGGIDGYTF.

This clonotype was seen only a few times. V usage is TRBV7-9 and J usage is TRBJ1-2; 8 nucleotides line up with TRBD1. Germline V lookup: CDR1 SEHNR, CDR2 FQNEAQ (reference sequence). Germline trimming cut 7 bases from V and 7 bases from J; bases unmatched to any gene: 8. The CDR3 extends over 13 amino acids. CDR3 in amino acids: CASTNRQGAGYTF. DNA of the CDR3: TGTGCCAGCACCAACCGTCAGGGGGCTGGCTACACCTTC.

This chain uses TRBV28 with TRBJ2-3; TRBD2 might be the D (5 bases). Germline V CDR1 and CDR2: MDHEN, SYDVKM. Trimming shortened V by 6 bases and J by 5 bases, and 21 bases separated the two germline ends. The CDR3 runs 16 residues. The CDR3 coding sequence is TGTGCCAGCAGATCCTCGTACGAGGGAGAGGTAGATACGCAGTATTTT. Its protein is CASRSSYEGEVDTQYF.

This clonotype has a handful of counts. The CDR3 loop reads CSARKSSYNEQFF. The CDR3 DNA reads as TGCAGTGCCAGGAAGAGCTCCTACAATGAGCAGTTCTTC. This chain joins TRBV20-1 and TRBJ2-1; the D is unclear. The germline V gene encodes CDR1 DFQATT and CDR2 SNEGSKA (reference sequence). The CDR3 contains 13 residues. Trimming pared 6 bases from V and 0 bases from J, leaving 9 bases between.

The chain links TRBV6-2 or TRBV6-3 to TRBJ2-7; 7 bases map to TRBD1. The DNA end is a closer match to TRBJ2-3, so the J assignment may be wrong. Germline CDR1 MNHEY, CDR2 SVGEGT. The length of the CDR3 is 12 residues. The CDR3 nucleotides read TGTGCCAGCAGATTACAGGGGCATACGCAGTATTTT. It translates to CASRLQGHTQYF.

This clonotype occurred many times. V is TRBV6-1 and J is TRBJ1-2; D may be TRBD1 (6 bases). The CDR3 runs 13 residues. In germline, CDR1 is MNHNS, CDR2 SASEGT. V gave up 5 bases and J gave up 8 bases, with 15 bases separating them. The CDR3 loop reads CASSPQGIGGYTF. DNA for the CDR3: TGTGCCAGCAGTCCCCAGGGGATCGGCGGCTACACCTTC.

This clonotype was counted ten times or more. V and J are TRBV7-9 and TRBJ2-3; D may match TRBD1 or TRBD2 (5 bases each). Looked up from germline, CDR1 is SEHNR and CDR2 is FQNEAQ (reference sequence). CDR3 length: 16 amino acids. V lost 0 bases and J lost 0, with 10 bases in between. As DNA, the CDR3 is TGTGCCAGCAGCTTAGCAGGGACCGAGAGCACAGATACGCAGTATTTT. It yields the protein CASSLAGTESTDTQYF. The variable domain in full, with the rest retrieved from reference TRBV7-9 and TRBJ2-3, is DTGVSQNPRHKITKRGQNVTFRCDPISEHNRLYWYRQTLGQGPEFLTYFQNEAQLEKSRLLSDRFSAERPKGSFSTLEIQRTEQGDSAMYLCASSLAGTESTDTQYFGPGTRLTVL.

This clonotype was recorded many times. The chain recombines TRBV7-9 with TRBJ1-1; no reliable D call. The CDR3 runs to 15 residues. V was trimmed by 1 base and J by 1 base, leaving 10 bases between them. The germline V gene has CDR1 SEHNR and CDR2 FQNEAQ (reference sequence). CDR3 sequence (DNA): TGTGCCAGCAGCTTAGTATTATGGGAGAACACTGAAGCTTTCTTT. The encoded protein is CASSLVLWENTEAFF.

In this sample, this clonotype turned up many times. The gene calls are TRBV20-1 and TRBJ2-7; the match to TRBD1 covers 7 bases. Germline assignment: CDR1 DFQATT and CDR2 SNEGSKA (reference sequence). J gave up 4 bases and V 2 bases, and 8 bases lay outside the gene matches. The length of the CDR3 is 14 residues. The CDR3 spells CSARRAQGIYEQYF. The DNA for the CDR3 is TGCAGTGCTAGAAGGGCACAGGGGATATACGAGCAGTACTTC.

This clonotype appeared many times. The chain employs TRBV29-1 and TRBJ2-5; D tentatively fits TRBD1 or TRBD2 (5 bases each). Trimming shortened V by 7 bases and J by 5 bases, and 11 bases separated the two germline ends. The length of the CDR3 is 11 residues. Germline V gene sequence: CDR1 SQVTM, CDR2 ANQGSEA. CDR3 residues: CSADWGETQYF. CDR3 in DNA: TGCAGCGCTGACTGGGGGGAGACCCAGTACTTC. Using reference TRBV29-1 and TRBJ2-5 for the parts outside the CDR3, the full variable domain is SAVISQKPSRDICQRGTSLTIQCQVDSQVTMMFWYRQQPGQSLTLIATANQGSEATYESGFVIDKFPISRPNLTFSTLTVSNMSPEDSSIYLCSADWGETQYFGPGTRLLVL.

Comments on this clonotype: Just one base apart from a much larger clone, this may be a read error. This chain uses TRBV18 with TRBJ2-1; maybe TRBD1 (6 bases). CDR1 is KGHSH and CDR2 is LQKENI in the germline V gene. This CDR3 is 12 amino acids long. The CDR3 DNA sequence: TGTGCCAGCTCACCACTACAGGGTGAGCGGTTCTTC. This encodes CASSPLQGERFF.

The sample holds many counts of this clonotype. The V call is TRBV12-3 or TRBV12-4, the J call TRBJ2-3, with 7 positions matching TRBD2. There are 16 residues in the CDR3. The V and J ends lost 1 base and 2 bases, in that order; junction bases with no gene match: 6. In nucleotides, the CDR3 is TGTGCCAGCAGTTTAGGAGTAGCGGGTTACACAGATACGCAGTATTTT. It translates to CASSLGVAGYTDTQYF.

Worth noting for this clonotype: Since a much larger clone is just one base distant, this may be a read error. This sequence joins TRBV12-3 or TRBV12-4 and TRBJ2-5; possibly TRBD1 or TRBD2 for D (6 bases each). V lost 2 bases and J lost 5, with 18 bases in between. CDR3 length equals 16 residues. CDR3 sequence reads: CASSLPARGRLETQYF. The CDR3 coding sequence is TGTGCCAGCAGTTTACCGGCTAGGGGGAGGCTTGAGACCCAGTACTTC.

This clonotype has ten or more counts. This sequence joins TRBV28 and TRBJ1-4, with TRBD1 identical over 8 bases. The CDR3 is made up of 14 amino acids. V was pared by 4 bases and J by 7 bases, with 5 bases of the junction left unmatched. CDR1 is MDHEN, CDR2 SYDVKM, per germline. CDR3 region: CASSYGQGGEKLFF. Written as DNA, the CDR3 is TGTGCCAGCAGTTACGGACAGGGTGGTGAAAAACTGTTTTTT.

This clonotype was counted at least ten times. This sequence joins TRBV2 and TRBJ2-3; D is unresolved. CDR1 is SNHLY, CDR2 FYNNEI, per germline. CDR3 size: 11 residues. V was cut by 6 bases and J by 6 bases, with 7 bases left in between. The CDR3 loop reads CASRAVDTQYF. CDR3 nucleotide sequence: TGTGCCAGCAGGGCAGTGGATACGCAGTATTTT.